What follows describes a single TCR beta chain. The record originates from a study of T cells expressing NK-cell markers. Study background: Underlying the TCR beta repertoires were sorted CD3+CD56+NKG2C+, CD3+CD56+NKG2C- and CD3+CD56-NKG2C+ T cells.

CDR1 SQVTM and CDR2 ANQGSEA come from the germline V gene. The CDR3 sequence is 11 residues long. TCRdb derives one entry per CDR3 protein from the 5' RACE reads, leaving out DNA. In all, the sample yields about 400,000 distinct CDR3 sequences. The sequencing sample was made of blood T cells: a sorted CD56 or NKG2C T cell subset, CD4+ or CD8+ T cells, or bulk PBMC T cells (not recorded which). This receptor was obtained from a woman aged 45-65 years in good health. The genes are TRBV29-1 and TRBJ2-1; TCRdb indicates TRBD1, and absent DNA this call remains unverified. CDR3: CSLGQNNEQFF.